The sequence of this T cell receptor beta chain was determined in a study of blood T cell repertoires in COVID-19. About the research overall: Spain, Italy and the United States supplied samples that represented acute and convalescent COVID-19.

Participants had their cohort set by participant-reported clinical history. In the original processing: Nucleated cell counts were estimated from reference gene primer amplification. The repertoire was sequenced with immunoSEQ multiplex PCR; TCRdb's copy has only in-frame clones and lacks some. V and J calls and clone size follow that table, whereas D and trimming were derived from the DNA. Here the sample spans roughly 250,000 clones, around 90% being singletons. The germline V gene has CDR1 SGHRS and CDR2 YFSETQ. Losses at the gene ends were 4 bases for V and 4 bases for J; bases not matched to a gene: 8. The CDR3 is made up of 16 amino acids.

The sequence came from a human donor in a cohort exposed to, infected with or recovered from COVID-19 (not recorded which). The donor label of this sample is uncertain. The V call is TRBV5-1, the J call TRBJ2-2; 9 bases agree with TRBD2. Source material: PBMCs or T cells enriched from blood (not recorded which). The CDR3 loop is CASSPSGAPGTGELFF. CDR3 DNA sequence: TGCGCCAGCAGCCCTAGCGGGGCGCCGGGCACCGGGGAGCTGTTTTTT.